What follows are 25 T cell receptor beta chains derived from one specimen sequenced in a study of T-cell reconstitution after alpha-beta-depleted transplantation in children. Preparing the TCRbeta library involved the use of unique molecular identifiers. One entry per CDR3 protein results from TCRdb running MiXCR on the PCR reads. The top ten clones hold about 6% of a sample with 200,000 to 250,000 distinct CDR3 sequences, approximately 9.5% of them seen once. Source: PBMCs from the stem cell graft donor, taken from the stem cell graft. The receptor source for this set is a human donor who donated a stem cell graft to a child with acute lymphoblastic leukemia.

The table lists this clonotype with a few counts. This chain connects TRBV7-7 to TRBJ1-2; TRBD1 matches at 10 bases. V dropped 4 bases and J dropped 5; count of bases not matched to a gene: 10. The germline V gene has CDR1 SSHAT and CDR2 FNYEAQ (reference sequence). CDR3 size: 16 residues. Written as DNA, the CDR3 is TGTGCCAGCAGCTCCCTGACAGGGGGCTACCTATATGGCTACACCTTC. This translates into CASSSLTGGYLYGYTF.

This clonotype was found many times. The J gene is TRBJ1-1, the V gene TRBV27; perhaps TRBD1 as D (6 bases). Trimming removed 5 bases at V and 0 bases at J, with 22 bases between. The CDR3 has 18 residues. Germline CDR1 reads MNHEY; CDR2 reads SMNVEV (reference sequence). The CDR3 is CASSPQERDTILNTEAFF. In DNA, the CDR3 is TGTGCCAGCAGTCCCCAGGAGCGGGACACTATACTGAACACTGAAGCTTTCTTT.

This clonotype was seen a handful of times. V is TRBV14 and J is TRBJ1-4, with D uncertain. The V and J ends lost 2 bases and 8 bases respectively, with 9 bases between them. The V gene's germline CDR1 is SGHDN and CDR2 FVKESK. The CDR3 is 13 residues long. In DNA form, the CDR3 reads TGTGCCAGCAGCCAAACCCCCTGGGAAAAACTGTTTTTT. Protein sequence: CASSQTPWEKLFF.

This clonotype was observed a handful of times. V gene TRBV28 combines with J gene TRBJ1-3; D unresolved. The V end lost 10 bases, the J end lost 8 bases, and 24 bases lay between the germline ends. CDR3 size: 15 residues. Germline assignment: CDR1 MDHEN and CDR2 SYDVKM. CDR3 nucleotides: TGTGCCACCAGGATTTCGAGGTCGGTGTGGGACACCATATATTTT. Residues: CATRISRSVWDTIYF.

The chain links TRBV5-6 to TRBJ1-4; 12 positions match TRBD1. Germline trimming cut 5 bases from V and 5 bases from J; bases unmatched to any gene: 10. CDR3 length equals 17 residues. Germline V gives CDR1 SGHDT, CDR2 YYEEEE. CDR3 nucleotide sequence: TGTGCCAGCAGGATCTCACCGGGACAGGGGGCGAATGAAAAACTGTTTTTT. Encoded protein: CASRISPGQGANEKLFF.

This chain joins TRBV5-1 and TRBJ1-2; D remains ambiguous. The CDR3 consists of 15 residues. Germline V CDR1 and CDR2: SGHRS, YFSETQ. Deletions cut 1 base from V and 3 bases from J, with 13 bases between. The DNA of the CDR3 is TGCGCCAGCAGCTTGTTGGCGGCTGCTGACTATGGCTACACCTTC. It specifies CASSLLAAADYGYTF.

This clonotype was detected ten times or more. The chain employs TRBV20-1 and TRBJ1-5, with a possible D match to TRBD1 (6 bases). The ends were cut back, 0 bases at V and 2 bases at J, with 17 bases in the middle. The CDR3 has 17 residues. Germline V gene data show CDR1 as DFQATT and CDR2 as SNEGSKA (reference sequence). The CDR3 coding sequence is TGCAGTGCTAGAGATCTTACGGGGGGCTCTGGCAATCAGCCCCAGCATTTT. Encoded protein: CSARDLTGGSGNQPQHF.

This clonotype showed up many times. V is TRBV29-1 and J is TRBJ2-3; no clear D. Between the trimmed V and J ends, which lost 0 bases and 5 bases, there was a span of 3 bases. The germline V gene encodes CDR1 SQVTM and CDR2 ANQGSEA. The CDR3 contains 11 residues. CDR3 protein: CSVEDEDTQYF. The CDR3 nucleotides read TGCAGCGTTGAAGATGAAGATACGCAGTATTTT.

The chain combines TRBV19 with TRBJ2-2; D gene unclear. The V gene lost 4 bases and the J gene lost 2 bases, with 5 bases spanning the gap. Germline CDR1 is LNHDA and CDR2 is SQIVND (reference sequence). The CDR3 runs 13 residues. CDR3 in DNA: TGTGCCAGTAGTAACCCAAACACCGGGGAGCTGTTTTTT. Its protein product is CASSNPNTGELFF.

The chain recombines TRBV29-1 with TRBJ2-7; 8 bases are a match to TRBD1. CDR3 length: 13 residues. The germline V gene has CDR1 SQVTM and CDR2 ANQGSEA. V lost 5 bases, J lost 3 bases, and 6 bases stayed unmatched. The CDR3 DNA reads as TGCAGCGTTACTGGACAGGGTGTCTACGAGCAGTACTTC. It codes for CSVTGQGVYEQYF.

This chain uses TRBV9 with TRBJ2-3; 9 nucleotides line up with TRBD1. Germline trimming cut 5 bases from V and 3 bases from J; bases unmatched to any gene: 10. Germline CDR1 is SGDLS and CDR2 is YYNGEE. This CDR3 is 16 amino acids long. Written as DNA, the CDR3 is TGTGCCAGCAGACGAACAGGGGGCATGGTGACAGATACGCAGTATTTT. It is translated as CASRRTGGMVTDTQYF.

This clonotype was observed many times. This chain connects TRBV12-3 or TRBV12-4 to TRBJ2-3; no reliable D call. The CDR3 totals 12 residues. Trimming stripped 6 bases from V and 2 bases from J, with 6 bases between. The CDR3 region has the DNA TGTGCCAGCAGCCCTTACACAGATACGCAGTATTTT. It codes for CASSPYTDTQYF.

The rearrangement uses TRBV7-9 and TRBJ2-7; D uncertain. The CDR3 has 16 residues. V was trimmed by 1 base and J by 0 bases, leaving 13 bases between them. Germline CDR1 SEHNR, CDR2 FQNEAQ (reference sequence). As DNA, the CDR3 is TGTGCCAGCAGCTTAGTACATGGGTCCCCCTCCTACGAGCAGTACTTC. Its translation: CASSLVHGSPSYEQYF.

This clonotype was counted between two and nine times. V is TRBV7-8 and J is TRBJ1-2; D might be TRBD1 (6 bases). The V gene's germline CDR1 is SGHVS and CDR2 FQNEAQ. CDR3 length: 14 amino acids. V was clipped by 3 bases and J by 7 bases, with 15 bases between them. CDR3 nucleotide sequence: TGTGCCAGCAGCTTGGAACAGGGCAGCGGTGGCTACACCTTC. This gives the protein CASSLEQGSGGYTF. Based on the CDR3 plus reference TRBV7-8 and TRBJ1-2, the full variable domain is GAGVSQSPRYKVAKRGQDVALRCDPISGHVSLFWYQQALGQGPEFLTYFQNEAQLDKSGLPSDRFFAERPEGSVSTLKIQRTQQEDSAVYLCASSLEQGSGGYTFGSGTRLTVV.

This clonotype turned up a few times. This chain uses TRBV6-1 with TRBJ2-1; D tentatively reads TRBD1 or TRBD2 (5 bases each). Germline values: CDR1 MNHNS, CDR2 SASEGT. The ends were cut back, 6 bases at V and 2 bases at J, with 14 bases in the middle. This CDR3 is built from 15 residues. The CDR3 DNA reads TGTGCCAGCAGCGAGCCGGGACGGCCCTACAATGAGCAGTTCTTC. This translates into CASSEPGRPYNEQFF.

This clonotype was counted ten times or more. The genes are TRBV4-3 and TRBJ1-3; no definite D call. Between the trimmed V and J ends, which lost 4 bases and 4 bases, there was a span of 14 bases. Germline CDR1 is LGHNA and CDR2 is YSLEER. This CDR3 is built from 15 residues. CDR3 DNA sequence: TGCGCCAGCAGCCCTCAATCAATGGAGGGAAACACCATATATTTT. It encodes CASSPQSMEGNTIYF.

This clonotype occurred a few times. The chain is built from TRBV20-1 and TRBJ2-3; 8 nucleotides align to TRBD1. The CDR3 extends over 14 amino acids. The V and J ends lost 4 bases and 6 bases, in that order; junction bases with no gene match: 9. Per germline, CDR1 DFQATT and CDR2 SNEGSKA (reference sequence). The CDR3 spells CSATSQGAGDTQYF. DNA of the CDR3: TGCAGTGCTACCAGTCAGGGGGCGGGGGATACGCAGTATTTT.

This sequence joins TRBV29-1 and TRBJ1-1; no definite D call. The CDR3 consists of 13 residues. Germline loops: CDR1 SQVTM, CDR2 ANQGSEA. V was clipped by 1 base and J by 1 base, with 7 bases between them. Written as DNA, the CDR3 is TGCAGCGTTGAAGGGACGGGGAACACTGAAGCTTTCTTT. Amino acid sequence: CSVEGTGNTEAFF.

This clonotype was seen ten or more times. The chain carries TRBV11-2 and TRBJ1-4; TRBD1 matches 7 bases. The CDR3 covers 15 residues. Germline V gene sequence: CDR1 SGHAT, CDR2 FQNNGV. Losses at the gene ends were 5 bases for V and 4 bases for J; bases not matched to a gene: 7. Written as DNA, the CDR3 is TGTGCCAGCAGCCCGTGGACAGGTGGTAATGAAAAACTGTTTTTT. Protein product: CASSPWTGGNEKLFF.

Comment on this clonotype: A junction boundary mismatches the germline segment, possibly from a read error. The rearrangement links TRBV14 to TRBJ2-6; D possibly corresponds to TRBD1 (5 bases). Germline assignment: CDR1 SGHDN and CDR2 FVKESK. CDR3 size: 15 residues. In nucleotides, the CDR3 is TGTGCCAGCAGCAAAGGGGTATCTGGGGCCGACGTCCTGACTTTC. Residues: CASSKGVSGADVLTF.

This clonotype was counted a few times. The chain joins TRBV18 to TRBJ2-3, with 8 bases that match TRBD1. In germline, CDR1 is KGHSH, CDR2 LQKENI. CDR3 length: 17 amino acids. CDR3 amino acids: CMTTGAAAHSSTDTQYF. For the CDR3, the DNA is TGTATGACGACAGGGGCCGCGGCCCACTCTAGCACAGATACGCAGTATTTT.

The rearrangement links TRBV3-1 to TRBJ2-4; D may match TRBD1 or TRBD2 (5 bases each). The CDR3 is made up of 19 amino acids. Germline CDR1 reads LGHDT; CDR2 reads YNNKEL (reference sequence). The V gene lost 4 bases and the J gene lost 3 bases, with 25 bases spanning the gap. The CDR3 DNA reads TGTGCCAGCAGCCTGCGAGGGACGATCGCCGCAGGCGGCAAAAACATTCAGTACTTC. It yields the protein CASSLRGTIAAGGKNIQYF.

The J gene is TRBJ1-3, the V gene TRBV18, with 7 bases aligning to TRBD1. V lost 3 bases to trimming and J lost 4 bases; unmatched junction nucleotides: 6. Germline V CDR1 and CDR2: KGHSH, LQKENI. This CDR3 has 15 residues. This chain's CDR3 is CASSPLQGNGNTIYF. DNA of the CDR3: TGTGCCAGCTCACCGCTACAGGGGAACGGAAACACCATATATTTT.

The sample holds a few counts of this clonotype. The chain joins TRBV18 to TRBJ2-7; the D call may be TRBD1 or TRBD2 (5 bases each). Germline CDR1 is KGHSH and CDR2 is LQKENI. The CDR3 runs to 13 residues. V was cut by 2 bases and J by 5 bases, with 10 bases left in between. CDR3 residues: CASSPGTVDEQYF. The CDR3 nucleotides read TGTGCCAGCTCACCAGGGACCGTTGACGAGCAGTACTTC.

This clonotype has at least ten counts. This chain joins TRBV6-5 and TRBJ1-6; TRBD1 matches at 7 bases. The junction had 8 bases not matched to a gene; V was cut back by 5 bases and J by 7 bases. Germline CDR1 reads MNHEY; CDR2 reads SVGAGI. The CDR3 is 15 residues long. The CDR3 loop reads CASSPRDRSNSPLHF. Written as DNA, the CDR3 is TGTGCCAGCAGTCCGCGGGACAGATCCAATTCACCCCTCCACTTT.